This T cell receptor beta chain emerged from a study of identifying expanded T cells in peripheral blood. Study conclusions and caveats: Technical replicates showed approximately 1.2 changed clones; roughly two weeks about 16.4; four weeks 19.

In regard to this clone: The antigen is not known.

TCRdb's copy holds only in-frame clones and misses some; the assay was immunoSEQ multiplex PCR. The sample includes more than 95,000 clones, approximately 80% of them seen just once. V dropped 3 bases and J dropped 3 bases, with 19 bases sitting between them. The CDR3 runs 16 residues. From germline, CDR1 is SGHTS and CDR2 YDEGEE. The receptor comes from a person aged 18 to 70 in good health. Sample: blood. The gene calls are TRBV5-8 and TRBJ2-7; D possibly corresponds to TRBD1 (5 bases). The CDR3 DNA is TGTGCCAGCAGCTCCCAGGGAACCAAAACAAACTACGAGCAGTACTTC. Encoded protein: CASSSQGTKTNYEQYF.